This TCR beta chain was sequenced for a study of blood T cell repertoires in COVID-19. The J segment lost 4 bases and the V segment lost 4 bases, leaving 4 bases of the junction unmatched. The CDR3 spans 15 residues. Germline CDR1 is SGDLS and CDR2 is YYNGEE. Sequencing was performed with immunoSEQ multiplex PCR; in TCRdb, only in-frame clones are kept and a portion is missing. The sample holds 100,000 to 150,000 clones, approximately 86% seen once. Sequenced input: PBMCs or T cells enriched from blood (not recorded which). This receptor was taken from a woman aged 45-59 years who had recovered from COVID-19. The chain combines TRBV9 with TRBJ2-3, with 12 bases fitting TRBD2. CDR3 sequence reads: CASSSRLAGADTQYF. As DNA, the CDR3 is TGTGCCAGCAGCTCGCGACTAGCGGGGGCAGATACGCAGTATTTT.